These 10 T cell receptor beta chains were all obtained from the same sample, sequenced in a study of blood T cell repertoires in COVID-19. The method was immunoSEQ multiplex PCR; TCRdb's version includes in-frame clones alone and lacks a portion of them. The profile shows over 250,000 clones, under 90% of them singletons. Sequencing used peripheral blood. These TCRs come from a man in his forties or fifties with acute or convalescent COVID-19.

V is TRBV5-1 and J is TRBJ2-1; 11 bases match TRBD1. Per germline, CDR1 SGHRS and CDR2 YFSETQ. The CDR3 is 14 amino acids. The junction had 6 bases not matched to a gene; V was cut back by 9 bases and J by 4 bases. The CDR3, as DNA: TGCGCCACTTCCCGGGACAGGGGGTACAATGAGCAGTTCTTC. Amino acids: CATSRDRGYNEQFF. Together with reference TRBV5-1 and TRBJ2-1, the CDR3 gives the full variable domain: KAGVTQTPRYLIKTRGQQVTLSCSPISGHRSVSWYQQTPGQGLQFLFEYFSETQRNKGNFPGRFSGRQFSNSRSEMNVSTLELGDSALYLCATSRDRGYNEQFFGPGTRLTVL.

This clone showed up just a few times. The chain combines TRBV27 with TRBJ2-3; 8 positions match TRBD1. The V and J ends lost 5 bases and 8 bases, in that order; junction bases with no gene match: 12. Germline CDR1 MNHEY, CDR2 SMNVEV (reference sequence). The CDR3 sequence is 15 residues long. This chain's CDR3 is CASSPGTGEGPTQYF. The CDR3 DNA follows: TGTGCCAGCAGTCCAGGGACAGGAGAAGGTCCTACGCAGTATTTT.

The J gene is TRBJ1-4, the V gene TRBV28, with 8 bases that match TRBD1. This CDR3 region has 16 residues. Per germline, CDR1 MDHEN and CDR2 SYDVKM. V lost 5 bases to trimming and J lost 0 bases; unmatched junction nucleotides: 5. The CDR3 DNA follows: TGTGCCAGCAGTGACAGGGGCCTCTCAACTAATGAAAAACTGTTTTTT. It codes for CASSDRGLSTNEKLFF.

V and J are TRBV9 and TRBJ1-3, with D perhaps matching TRBD1 (6 bases). There are 14 residues in the CDR3. Germline V gives CDR1 SGDLS, CDR2 YYNGEE. V was clipped by 3 bases and J by 0 bases, with 7 bases between them. CDR3 in amino acids: CASSADSSGNTIYF. CDR3 nucleotide sequence: TGTGCCAGCAGCGCGGACAGCTCTGGAAACACCATATATTTT.

The rearrangement links TRBV16 to TRBJ1-3, with a weak D call TRBD1 (5 bases). V was clipped by 4 bases and J by 1 base, with 14 bases between them. Germline V gene data show CDR1 as KGHSY and CDR2 as FQNENV. The CDR3 is 16 residues long. This chain's CDR3 is CASSLPLGGSGNTIYF. The CDR3 bases are TGTGCCAGCAGCCTACCGCTGGGGGGATCTGGAAACACCATATATTTT.

This clone was seen once. In DNA form, the CDR3 reads TGTGCCAGTAGTCTCTTGGACAGGAATCAGCCCCAGCATTTT. This codes for CASSLLDRNQPQHF. V gene TRBV19 combines with J gene TRBJ1-5, with TRBD1 matching over 7 bases. With 5 bases clipped from V and 4 bases from J, the junction kept 5 bases outside the gene matches. The CDR3 has 14 residues. Germline loops: CDR1 LNHDA, CDR2 SQIVND (reference sequence).

This chain connects TRBV3-1 (or the pseudogene TRBV3-2) to TRBJ2-7, with 9 bases identical to TRBD2. The CDR3 length is 15 residues. V was clipped by 1 base and J by 3 bases; unmatched bases: 4. Germline V gene lookup returns CDR1 LGHDT and CDR2 YNNKEL (reference sequence). The DNA for the CDR3 is TGTGCCAGCAGCCAAGGGCTAGCGGGGCTCTACGAGCAGTACTTC. This codes for CASSQGLAGLYEQYF.

V and J are TRBV7-3 and TRBJ1-2; 7 bases match TRBD1. The germline V gene has CDR1 SGHTA and CDR2 FQGTGA. V shed 5 bases, J shed 3 bases, and the junction held 9 bases outside the gene matches. CDR3 size: 15 residues. The CDR3 sequence is CASSPRGGFDYGYTF. In nucleotides, the CDR3 is TGTGCCAGCAGCCCACGAGGGGGCTTCGACTATGGCTACACCTTC.

The chain carries TRBV30 and TRBJ2-1; the match to TRBD2 covers 7 bases. V shed 3 bases and J 3 bases; nucleotides not matched to a gene: 5. From germline, CDR1 is GTSNPN and CDR2 SVGIG (reference sequence). The CDR3 is 14 residues long. DNA of the CDR3: TGTGCCTGGAGATGGGGGGGGGACTACAATGAGCAGTTCTTC. Translated, it gives CAWRWGGDYNEQFF.

V is TRBV11-2 and J is TRBJ2-7; a weak D match, TRBD1 (6 bases). The germline V gene has CDR1 SGHAT and CDR2 FQNNGV. Between the trimmed V and J ends, which lost 1 base and 3 bases, there was a span of 10 bases. The CDR3 consists of 14 residues. The CDR3 reads CASSLGGHLYEQYF. CDR3 in DNA: TGTGCCAGCAGCTTAGGGGGACACCTCTACGAGCAGTACTTC.